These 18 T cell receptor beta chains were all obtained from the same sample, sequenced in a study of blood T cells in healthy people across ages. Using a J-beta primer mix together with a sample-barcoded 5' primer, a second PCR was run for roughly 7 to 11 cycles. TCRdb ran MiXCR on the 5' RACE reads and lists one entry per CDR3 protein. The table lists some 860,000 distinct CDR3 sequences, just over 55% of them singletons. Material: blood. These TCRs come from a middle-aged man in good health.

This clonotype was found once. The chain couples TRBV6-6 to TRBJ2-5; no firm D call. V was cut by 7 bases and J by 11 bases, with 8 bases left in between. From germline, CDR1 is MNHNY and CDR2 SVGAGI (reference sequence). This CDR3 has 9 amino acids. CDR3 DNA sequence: TGTGCCAGCATGCAAGGGCAGTACTTC. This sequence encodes CASMQGQYF.

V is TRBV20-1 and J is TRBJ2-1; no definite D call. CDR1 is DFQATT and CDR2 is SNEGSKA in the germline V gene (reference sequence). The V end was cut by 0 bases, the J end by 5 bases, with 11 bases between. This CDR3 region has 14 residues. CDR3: CSARDPTGNNEQFF. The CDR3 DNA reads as TGCAGTGCTAGAGATCCGACGGGCAACAATGAGCAGTTCTTC.

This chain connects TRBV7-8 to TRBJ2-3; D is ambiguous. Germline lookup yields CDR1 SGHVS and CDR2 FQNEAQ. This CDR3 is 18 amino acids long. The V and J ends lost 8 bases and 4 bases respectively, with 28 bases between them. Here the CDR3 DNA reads TGTGCCAGCTTAGAGCGTAGGTCCTTAACCTATCGTCCAGATACGCAGTATTTT. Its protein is CASLERRSLTYRPDTQYF.

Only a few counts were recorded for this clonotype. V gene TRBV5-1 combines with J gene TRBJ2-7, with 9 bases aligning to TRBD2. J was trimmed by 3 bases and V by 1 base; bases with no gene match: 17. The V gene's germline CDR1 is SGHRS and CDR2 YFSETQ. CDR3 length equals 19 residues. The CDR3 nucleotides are TGCGCCAGCAGCTTGACAAACGGGCCGACTAGCGGAGGGAACTACGAGCAGTACTTC. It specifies CASSLTNGPTSGGNYEQYF.

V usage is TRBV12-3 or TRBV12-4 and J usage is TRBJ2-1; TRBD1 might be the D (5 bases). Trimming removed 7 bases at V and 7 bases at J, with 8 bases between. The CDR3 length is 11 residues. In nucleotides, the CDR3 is TGTGCCAGCACCCCAGGGAATGAGCAGTTCTTC. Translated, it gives CASTPGNEQFF.

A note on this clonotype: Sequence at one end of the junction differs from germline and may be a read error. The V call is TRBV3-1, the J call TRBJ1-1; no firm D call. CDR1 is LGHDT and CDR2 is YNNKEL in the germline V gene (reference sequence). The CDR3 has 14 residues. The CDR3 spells CASSQGGLNTKAFF. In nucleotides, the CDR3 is TGTGCCAGCAGCCAAGGCGGACTGAACACTAAAGCTTTCTTT.

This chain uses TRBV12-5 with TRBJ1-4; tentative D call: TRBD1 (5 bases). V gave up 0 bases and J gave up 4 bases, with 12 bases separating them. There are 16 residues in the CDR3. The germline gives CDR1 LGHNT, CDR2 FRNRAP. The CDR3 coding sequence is TGTGCTAGTGGTTTGGTACCCCCGGGGGATAATGAAAAACTGTTTTTT. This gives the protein CASGLVPPGDNEKLFF.

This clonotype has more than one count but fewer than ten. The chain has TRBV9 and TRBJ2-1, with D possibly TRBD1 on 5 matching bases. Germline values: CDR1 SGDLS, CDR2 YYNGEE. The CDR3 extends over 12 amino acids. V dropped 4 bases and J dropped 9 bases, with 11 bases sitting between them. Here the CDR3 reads CASSSRTLEQFF. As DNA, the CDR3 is TGTGCCAGCAGCAGTCGGACACTTGAGCAGTTCTTC. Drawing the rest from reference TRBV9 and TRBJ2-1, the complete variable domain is DSGVTQTPKHLITATGQRVTLRCSPRSGDLSVYWYQQSLDQGLQFLIQYYNGEERAKGNILERFSAQQFPDLHSELNLSSLELGDSALYFCASSSRTLEQFFGPGTRLTVL.

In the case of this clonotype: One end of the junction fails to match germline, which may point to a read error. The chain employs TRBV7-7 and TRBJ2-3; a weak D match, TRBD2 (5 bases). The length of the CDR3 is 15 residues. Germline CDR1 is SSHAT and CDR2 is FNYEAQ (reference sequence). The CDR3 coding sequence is TGTGCTAGCAGCCCGACCGGGGTTCGCACAGATACGCAGTATTTT. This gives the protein CASSPTGVRTDTQYF.

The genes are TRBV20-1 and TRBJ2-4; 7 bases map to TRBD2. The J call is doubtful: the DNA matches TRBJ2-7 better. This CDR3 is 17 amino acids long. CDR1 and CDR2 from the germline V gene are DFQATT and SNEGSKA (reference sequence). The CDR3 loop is CSARGSGVNTNGDEQYF. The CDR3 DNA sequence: TGCAGTGCTAGAGGGAGCGGGGTTAATACTAATGGGGACGAGCAGTACTTC.

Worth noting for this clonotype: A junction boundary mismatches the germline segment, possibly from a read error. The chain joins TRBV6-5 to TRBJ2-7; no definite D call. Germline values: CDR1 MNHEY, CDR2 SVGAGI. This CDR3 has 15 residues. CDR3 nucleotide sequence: TGTGCCGGCAGTTCCGAACAAGTCGTTTTCTACGAGCAGTACTTC. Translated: CAGSSEQVVFYEQYF.

The CDR3 DNA follows: TGTGCCAGCAGTGAAGAGAGGACTACCTACGAGCAGTACTTC. Translation: CASSEERTTYEQYF. The chain recombines TRBV2 with TRBJ2-7; tentative D call: TRBD2 (6 bases). CDR3 length: 14 amino acids. Germline V gene data show CDR1 as SNHLY and CDR2 as FYNNEI. The germline V and J ends were trimmed by 1 base and 2 bases, with 9 bases remaining between them.

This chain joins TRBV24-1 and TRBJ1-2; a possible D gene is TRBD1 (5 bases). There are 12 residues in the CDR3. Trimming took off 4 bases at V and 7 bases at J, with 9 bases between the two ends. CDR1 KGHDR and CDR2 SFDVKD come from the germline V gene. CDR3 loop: CATSDRVGGYTF. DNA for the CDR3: TGTGCCACCAGTGACAGGGTTGGTGGCTACACCTTC.

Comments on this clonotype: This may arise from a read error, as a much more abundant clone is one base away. DNA for the CDR3: TGTGCCAGCAGTCGTGGACAGGGCGGGCAGTACTTC. Amino acids: CASSRGQGGQYF. The V call is TRBV12-3 or TRBV12-4, the J call TRBJ2-4, with 8 bases identical to TRBD1. This CDR3 is built from 12 residues. The junction had 7 bases not matched to a gene; V was cut back by 5 bases and J by 13 bases.

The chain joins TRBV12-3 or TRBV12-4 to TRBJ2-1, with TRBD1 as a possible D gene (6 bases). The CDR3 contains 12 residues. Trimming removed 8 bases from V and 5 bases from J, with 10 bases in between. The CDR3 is CASGTRNNEQFF. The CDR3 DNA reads TGTGCCAGCGGGACAAGGAACAATGAGCAGTTCTTC.

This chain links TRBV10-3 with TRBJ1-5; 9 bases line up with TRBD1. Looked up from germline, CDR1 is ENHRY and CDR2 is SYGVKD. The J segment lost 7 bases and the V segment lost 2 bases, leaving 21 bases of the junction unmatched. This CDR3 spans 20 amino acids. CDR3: CAISERETGTGKGTGQPQHF. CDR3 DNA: TGTGCCATCAGTGAGCGGGAAACCGGGACAGGGAAGGGAACAGGCCAGCCCCAGCATTTT.

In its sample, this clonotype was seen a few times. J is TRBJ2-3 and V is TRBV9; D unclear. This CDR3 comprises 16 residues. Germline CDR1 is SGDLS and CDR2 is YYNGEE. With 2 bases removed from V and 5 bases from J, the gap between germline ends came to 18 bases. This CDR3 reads CASSVLEPVYLDTQYF. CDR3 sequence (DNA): TGTGCCAGCAGCGTTTTGGAACCCGTTTATTTAGATACGCAGTATTTT.

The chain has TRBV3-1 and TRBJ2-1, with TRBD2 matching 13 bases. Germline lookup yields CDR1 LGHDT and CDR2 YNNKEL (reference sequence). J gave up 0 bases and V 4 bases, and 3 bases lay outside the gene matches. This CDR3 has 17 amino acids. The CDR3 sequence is CASSLGLAGASYNEQFF. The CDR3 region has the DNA TGTGCCAGCAGCCTAGGACTAGCGGGGGCCTCCTACAATGAGCAGTTCTTC.